The subject of this entry is one T cell receptor beta chain. No antigen is known for it. No clone much larger than this one lies a single base away; base qualities are absent. This entry belongs to a study of T cell responses to AZD1222 COVID-19 vaccine (dated by TCRdb to the early 2020s). Regarding the research as a whole: TCR sequencing covered more than 230 trial participants: 200 to 220 given two doses of AZD1222 and about 26 given two doses of MenACWY control vaccine. Trial participants were enrolled into age subgroups of 18-55, 56-69 and 70-plus years, which contained around 150, 28 and 57 TCR-sequenced participants, respectively. On the study overall, not on this receptor specifically: Most participants were white British and females outnumbered males, and the authors suggested that clonal diversity may have been underestimated. Reportedly, close to half of the unique spike-specific TCRs recognized epitopes lying outside the regions that are mutated in the B.1.351 and B.1.1.7 variants. Because no day 14 peak-response samples were available, the repertoires could be characterized only after the peak T cell response. The whole spike protein was spanned by vaccine-associated CD4 TCRs, and dominant responses were seen in regions 160-218 and 743-854. A significant rise in spike-specific TCR breadth and depth was observed after two AZD1222 doses relative to day 0 and relative to MenACWY recipients. Conclusions about previously exposed vaccinees are limited, since just 5 to 7 AZD1222 recipients were seropositive for SARS-CoV-2 at baseline. In the small 56-69-year group, the increase in depth fell short of significance, most likely because of low power.

Including the terminal cysteine and phenylalanine, the CDR3 comprises 14 residues. Just CDR3 DNA is preserved here, 42 bases in frame from base 1. CDR1 and CDR2 (SEHNR, FQNEAQ) derive from the germline V gene (reference sequence). Cut back by 6 bases and 3 bases, the V and J ends lie 14 bases apart. The CDR3 regions of human TCRbeta chains were analyzed by immunosequencing. Processing in the source paper ran as follows. TCRs in the repertoires were compared against a reference library of SARS-CoV-2-specific TCRs that had been generated with the MIRA antigen-specificity platform. Breadth was defined as the fraction of unique TCRs that were SARS-CoV-2-associated. Depth was defined as the fraction of total T cells that were SARS-CoV-2-associated. Using the MIRA data, each spike-specific TCR was assigned both to the spike region to which the TCR was reactive and to a CD4 or CD8 class. Log10-transformed breadth and depth values were compared by one-way ANOVA with Sidak's multiple comparisons tests. The table comes from immuneACCESS by way of TCRdb, which keeps in-frame sequences with V and J called. Part of the clones is missing from these tables; in studies checked, under half for an unresolved V gene and the rest for unknown reasons. V and J calls and clone size follow that table, whereas D and trimming were derived from the DNA. The sample records about 110,000 clones, 80% to 90% of which are singletons. Of the sample, around 4.4% falls within the top ten clones.

The time point label of this sample denotes: about 28 days (+/-7) after the second vaccine dose. Because spike-specific TCR depth and breadth did not differ between the two schedules, AZD1222 recipients who got a second dose at roughly 4 weeks were pooled with those who got a second dose at roughly 12 weeks. Samples from vaccinated people were obtained from the UK trials COV001 and COV002, which included a single-blind randomized controlled phase 2/3 trial of AZD1222 (ChAdOx1 nCoV-19) in healthy adults. For TCRbeta chain sequencing, PBMC samples were collected from trial participants at day 0 and at day 28 after the second dose.

The receptor was isolated from an adult who received the AZD1222 COVID-19 vaccine. The sample here was peripheral blood, taken 28 days after the second AZD1222 dose. The rearrangement combines TRBV7-9 with TRBJ1-1, with the D gene not confidently named. The CDR3: CASSWGDWDTEAFF. The sequenced DNA: TGTGCCAGCAGTTGGGGTGATTGGGACACTGAAGCTTTCTTT.